These 22 T cell receptor beta chains share one sample of origin, sequenced in a study of Ad26.COV2.S vaccination and SARS-CoV-2 variants. Assay: immunoSEQ multiplex PCR; the TCRdb copy retains only in-frame clones and omits some. The sample shows roughly 380,000 clones, around 87% of them seen only once. Treatment here: over 15 received Ad26.COV2.S at low or high dose, single or two shots; roughly 5 received placebo; per-sample allocation not given. Sampling occurred on day 63 after the first vaccine or placebo injection. The starting material was peripheral blood, obtained in a trial of Ad26.COV2.S vaccine versus placebo. All receptors come from a person aged 18-60 years who received the Ad26.COV2.S COVID-19 vaccine or a placebo.

The rearrangement joins TRBV23-1 to TRBJ2-7; 9 nucleotides align to TRBD1. TRBV23-1 is recorded as an ORF, its role being uncertain. The CDR3 is 14 residues long. V was clipped by 8 bases and J by 7 bases; unmatched bases: 12. CDR3 region: CASGLKDRGREQYF. CDR3 DNA: TGCGCCAGCGGGTTAAAGGACAGGGGTAGAGAGCAGTACTTC.

This clone has at least ten counts. The gene calls are TRBV3-1 (or the pseudogene TRBV3-2) and TRBJ1-1; D is unclear. The CDR3 runs 18 residues. The V gene lost 2 bases and the J gene lost 2 bases, with 21 bases spanning the gap. Germline V gene sequence: CDR1 LGHDT, CDR2 YNNKEL (reference sequence). The CDR3: CASSQSDIEHWLNTEAFF. CDR3 sequence (DNA): TGTGCCAGCAGCCAATCTGACATAGAACACTGGCTCAACACTGAAGCTTTCTTT.

The chain links TRBV3-1 (or the pseudogene TRBV3-2) to TRBJ2-2; D remains ambiguous. The germline CDR1 and CDR2 sequences are LGHDT and YNNKEL (reference sequence). The CDR3 sequence is 15 residues long. Trimming took off 1 base at V and 1 base at J, with 7 bases between the two ends. Here the CDR3 reads CASSQVPQNTGELFF. The CDR3 DNA follows: TGTGCCAGCAGCCAAGTCCCCCAGAACACCGGGGAGCTGTTTTTT.

The rearrangement links TRBV7-2 to TRBJ2-7; 8 nucleotides match TRBD2. V lost 2 bases, J lost 3 bases, and 6 bases stayed unmatched. Germline V CDR1 and CDR2: SGHTA, FQGNSA. This CDR3 region has 15 residues. CDR3: CASSLTSGGDYEQYF. The CDR3 nucleotides are TGTGCCAGCAGCTTAACGAGCGGGGGAGACTACGAGCAGTACTTC.

The gene calls are TRBV5-1 and TRBJ2-1; 14 positions agree with TRBD2. Germline values: CDR1 SGHRS, CDR2 YFSETQ. The CDR3 contains 17 residues. After removal of 2 bases from V and 6 bases from J, the junction contained 7 bases not matched to a gene. CDR3: CASSFLGLAGGGNEQFF. The CDR3 DNA follows: TGCGCCAGCAGCTTTCTCGGACTAGCGGGGGGAGGCAATGAGCAGTTCTTC.

The CDR3 loop is CASSQTPGGLGNQPQHF. The CDR3 DNA sequence: TGTGCCAGCAGCCAAACCCCAGGGGGGCTCGGCAATCAGCCCCAGCATTTT. The rearrangement uses TRBV3-1 (or the pseudogene TRBV3-2) and TRBJ1-5; TRBD1 agrees at 7 bases. Germline lookup yields CDR1 LGHDT and CDR2 YNNKEL (reference sequence). The CDR3 extends over 17 amino acids. V lost 2 bases, J lost 2 bases, and 9 bases stayed unmatched.

The chain has TRBV6-6 and TRBJ1-4; the D gene is possibly TRBD1 (5 bases). Germline V gives CDR1 MNHNY, CDR2 SVGAGI (reference sequence). The ends were cut back, 4 bases at V and 7 bases at J, with 13 bases in the middle. The CDR3 extends over 14 amino acids. CDR3 DNA: TGTGCCAGCAGTTCCGCGGGACTGTTTGAAAAACTGTTTTTT. Translation gives CASSSAGLFEKLFF.

This chain uses TRBV14 with TRBJ1-1; no firm D call. Germline V gene data show CDR1 as SGHDN and CDR2 as FVKESK. V was cut by 4 bases and J by 2 bases, with 17 bases left in between. CDR3 length: 16 residues. The CDR3 sequence is CASSRLGDGRNTEAFF. The CDR3 DNA sequence: TGTGCCAGCAGCCGCCTAGGAGACGGACGCAACACTGAAGCTTTCTTT.

This clone was recorded once. J is TRBJ2-1 and V is TRBV9; possible D gene TRBD1, 5 bases. CDR1 is SGDLS and CDR2 is YYNGEE in the germline V gene. The CDR3 spans 16 residues. Trimming pared 4 bases from V and 9 bases from J, leaving 23 bases between. CDR3 in DNA: TGTGCCAGCAGCCTCGCGCCCGGTAGCAGGGATGCTGAGCAGTTCTTC. Residues: CASSLAPGSRDAEQFF.

The chain couples TRBV9 to TRBJ2-7; unclear D gene. The germline gives CDR1 SGDLS, CDR2 YYNGEE. V lost 0 bases to trimming and J lost 3 bases, with 10 bases between them. This CDR3 is 14 amino acids long. The CDR3 reads CASSVGLGSYEQYF. The CDR3 DNA follows: TGTGCCAGCAGCGTAGGTCTAGGCAGCTACGAGCAGTACTTC.

On this clone: The same CDR3 also results from other DNA sequences found in this sample. The chain couples TRBV30 to TRBJ1-5; D unresolved. Germline-derived CDR1 and CDR2 are GTSNPN and SVGIG (reference sequence). V gave up 0 bases and J gave up 1 base, with 4 bases separating them. This CDR3 is built from 13 residues. The CDR3 region is CAWSVRSNQPQHF. CDR3 nucleotide sequence: TGTGCCTGGAGTGTAAGGAGCAATCAGCCCCAGCATTTT.

The chain recombines TRBV19 with TRBJ2-1; 14 bases line up with TRBD2. The CDR3 has 16 amino acids. J was trimmed by 8 bases and V by 3 bases; bases with no gene match: 6. Germline CDR1 LNHDA, CDR2 SQIVND (reference sequence). The CDR3 nucleotides are TGTGCCAGTAGTATCCCCGCGGGACTAGCGGGGGATGAGCAGTTCTTC. It encodes CASSIPAGLAGDEQFF.

The chain couples TRBV3-1 (or the pseudogene TRBV3-2) to TRBJ1-5; no definite D call. Trimming left V 5 bases short and J 0 bases short, with 8 bases between. CDR1 LGHDT and CDR2 YNNKEL come from the germline V gene (reference sequence). The CDR3 sequence is 14 residues long. This CDR3 reads CASSMGPSNQPQHF. The CDR3 region has the DNA TGTGCCAGCAGCATGGGCCCTAGCAATCAGCCCCAGCATTTT.

The chain links TRBV7-3 to TRBJ2-2; D ambiguous. This CDR3 region has 12 residues. CDR1 is SGHTA and CDR2 is FQGTGA in the germline V gene. Trimming removed 5 bases from V and 7 bases from J, with 8 bases in between. This CDR3 reads CASSPPFGELFF. CDR3 nucleotide sequence: TGTGCCAGCAGCCCCCCTTTCGGGGAGCTGTTTTTT.

This sequence joins TRBV29-1 and TRBJ1-2, with 8 bases aligning to TRBD1. The CDR3 totals 12 residues. Germline V lookup: CDR1 SQVTM, CDR2 ANQGSEA. CDR3 residues: CAFRQGAYGYTF. The CDR3 nucleotides are TGCGCTTTCCGGCAGGGGGCTTATGGCTACACCTTC.

This clone was found once. The CDR3 reads CASSQLENTGELFF. As DNA, the CDR3 is TGCGCCAGCAGCCAATTAGAAAACACCGGGGAGCTGTTTTTT. The rearrangement joins TRBV4-1 to TRBJ2-2; D not certain. Germline-derived CDR1 and CDR2 are MGHRA and YSYEKL. Trimming took 2 bases from V and 2 from J, leaving 6 bases between them. The CDR3 length is 14 residues.

CDR3 DNA: TGCGCCAGCAGCTTAACGGGACTAGCGGGGGTAGAGACCCAGTACTTC. This gives the protein CASSLTGLAGVETQYF. The genes are TRBV5-1 and TRBJ2-5, with 14 bases aligning to TRBD2. V dropped 2 bases and J dropped 4; count of bases not matched to a gene: 4. The CDR3 is 16 residues long. The germline V gene encodes CDR1 SGHRS and CDR2 YFSETQ.

The V call is TRBV5-1, the J call TRBJ2-7, with TRBD1 as a possible D gene (5 bases). Germline CDR1 and CDR2: SGHRS and YFSETQ. With 4 bases removed from V and 3 bases from J, the gap between germline ends came to 8 bases. The CDR3 contains 12 residues. The CDR3 DNA sequence: TGCGCCAGCAGCCTGACAGACTACGAGCAGTACTTC. This codes for CASSLTDYEQYF. Full variable domain (rest looked up from reference TRBV5-1 and TRBJ2-7): KAGVTQTPRYLIKTRGQQVTLSCSPISGHRSVSWYQQTPGQGLQFLFEYFSETQRNKGNFPGRFSGRQFSNSRSEMNVSTLELGDSALYLCASSLTDYEQYFGPGTRLTVT.

V usage is TRBV7-9 and J usage is TRBJ2-5, with TRBD1 as a possible D gene (6 bases). The V end lost 5 bases, the J end lost 0 bases, and 10 bases lay between the germline ends. The CDR3 runs 14 residues. The V gene's germline CDR1 is SEHNR and CDR2 FQNEAQ (reference sequence). CDR3 in amino acids: CASSPGTHQETQYF. CDR3 sequence (DNA): TGTGCCAGCAGCCCGGGGACACACCAAGAGACCCAGTACTTC.

This clone was seen a handful of times. The gene calls are TRBV7-8 and TRBJ1-4; TRBD1 is a possible D gene (5 bases). CDR3 size: 15 residues. V was trimmed by 0 bases and J by 5 bases, leaving 10 bases between them. In germline, CDR1 is SGHVS, CDR2 FQNEAQ. CDR3 in amino acids: CASSLAKGRNEKLFF. CDR3 DNA: TGTGCCAGCAGCTTAGCTAAGGGACGGAATGAAAAACTGTTTTTT.

The chain employs TRBV12-3 or TRBV12-4 and TRBJ1-3, with D unclear. V lost 6 bases and J lost 8, with 8 bases in between. The CDR3 is made up of 11 amino acids. This chain's CDR3 is CASSRPDTIYF. In DNA form, the CDR3 reads TGTGCCAGCAGCCGCCCGGACACCATATATTTT.

The V gene is TRBV7-3, the J gene TRBJ1-2, with 10 bases identical to TRBD1. The CDR3 is 14 amino acids. Germline assignment: CDR1 SGHTA and CDR2 FQGTGA. V gave up 5 bases and J gave up 7 bases; unmatched junction bases: 7. CDR3 sequence (DNA): TGTGCCAGCAGCCCGACAGGGGGCGGGGGTGGCTACACCTTC. Amino acid sequence: CASSPTGGGGGYTF.